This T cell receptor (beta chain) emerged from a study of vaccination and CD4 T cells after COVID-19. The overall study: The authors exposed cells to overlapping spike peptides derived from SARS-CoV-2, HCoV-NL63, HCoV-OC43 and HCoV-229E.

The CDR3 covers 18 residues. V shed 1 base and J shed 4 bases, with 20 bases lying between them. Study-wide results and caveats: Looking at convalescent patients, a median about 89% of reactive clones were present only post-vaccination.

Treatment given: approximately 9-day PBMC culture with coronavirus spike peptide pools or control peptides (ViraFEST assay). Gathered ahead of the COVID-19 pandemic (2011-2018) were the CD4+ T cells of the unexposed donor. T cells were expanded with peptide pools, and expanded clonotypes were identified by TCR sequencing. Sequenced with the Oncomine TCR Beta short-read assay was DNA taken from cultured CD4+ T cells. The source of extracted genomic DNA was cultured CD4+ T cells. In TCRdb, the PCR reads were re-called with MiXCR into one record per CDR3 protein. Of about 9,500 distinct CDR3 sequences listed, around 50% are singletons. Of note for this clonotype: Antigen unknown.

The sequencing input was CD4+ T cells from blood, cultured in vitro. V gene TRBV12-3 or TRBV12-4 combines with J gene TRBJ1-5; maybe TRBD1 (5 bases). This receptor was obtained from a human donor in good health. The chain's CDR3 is CASSLGSPQAGRNQPQHF. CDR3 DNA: TGTGCCAGCAGTTTAGGGTCCCCTCAAGCAGGGAGGAATCAGCCCCAGCATTTT.